The clone carrying this TCR beta chain was detected many times. No antigen is known for it. This entry is derived from a study of T cell repertoires in cytomegalovirus infection. Turning to the study itself: Indications came from public TCR beta signatures; they pointed to CMV infection and to a matching HLA type.

Study-wide findings and caveats: Ex vivo, HLA-C-restricted CMV-specific TCR beta clonotypes prevailed over the rest of the response.

This CDR3 comprises 12 residues. Germline CDR1 is SGHVS and CDR2 is FNYEAQ. Between the trimmed V and J ends, which lost 4 bases and 8 bases, there was a span of 8 bases. TCRdb independently ran MiXCR on the reads; one entry per CDR3 protein. The table has some 300,000 distinct CDR3 sequences, 8% to 10% seen once; the top ten hold less than 3%. The rearrangement uses TRBV7-6 and TRBJ2-2; D is uncertain. The clonotype comes from a human donor in good health (CMV status not recorded). Some clones in this sample may be carry-over from other donors' samples. Sequencing was carried out using PBMCs. The CDR3: CASSYPGGELFF. CDR3 bases: TGTGCCAGCAGCTATCCTGGGGGGGAGCTGTTTTTT.